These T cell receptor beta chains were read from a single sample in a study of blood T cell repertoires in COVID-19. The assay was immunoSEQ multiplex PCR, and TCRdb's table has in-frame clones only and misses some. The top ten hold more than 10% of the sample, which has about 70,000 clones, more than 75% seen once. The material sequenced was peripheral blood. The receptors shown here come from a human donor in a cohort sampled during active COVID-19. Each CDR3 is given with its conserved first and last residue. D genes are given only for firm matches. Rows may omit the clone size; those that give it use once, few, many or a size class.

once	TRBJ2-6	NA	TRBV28	CASSFGVSGANVLTF	TGTGCCAGCAGTTTCGGTGTATCTGGGGCCAACGTCCTGACTTTC
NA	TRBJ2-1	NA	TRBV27	CASSFQGSTYNEQFF	TGTGCCAGCAGTTTTCAGGGATCGACCTACAATGAGCAGTTCTTC
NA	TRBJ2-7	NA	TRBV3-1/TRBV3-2	CASSQSEGYEQYF	TGTGCCAGCAGCCAATCTGAGGGCTACGAGCAGTACTTC
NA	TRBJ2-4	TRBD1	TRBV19	CASSTRPGQGAAKNIQYF	TGTGCCAGTAGTACCCGACCCGGACAGGGGGCGGCCAAAAACATTCAGTACTTC
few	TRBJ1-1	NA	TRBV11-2	CASSLVLGVKRTEAFF	TGTGCCAGCAGCTTGGTCCTCGGCGTCAAGCGGACTGAAGCTTTCTTT
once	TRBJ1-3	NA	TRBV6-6	CAREVIQGGGNTIYF	TGTGCTCGCGAGGTGATACAGGGAGGGGGAAACACCATATATTTT
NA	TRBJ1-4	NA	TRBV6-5	CASSYAGRGEGKLFF	TGTGCCAGCAGTTACGCGGGACGAGGGGAGGGAAAACTGTTTTTT
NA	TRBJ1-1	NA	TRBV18	CASSPPVRPTEAFF	TGTGCCAGCTCACCACCTGTCAGGCCCACTGAAGCTTTCTTT
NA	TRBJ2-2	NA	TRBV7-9	CASSPTGISTGELFF	TGTGCCAGCAGCCCAACGGGGATTAGCACCGGGGAGCTGTTTTTT
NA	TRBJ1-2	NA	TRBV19	CASSWSGGTYGYTF	TGTGCCAGTAGTTGGTCGGGGGGGACCTATGGCTACACCTTC
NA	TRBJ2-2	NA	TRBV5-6	CASSLGVSPGELFF	TGTGCCAGCAGCTTGGGAGTATCTCCCGGGGAGCTGTTTTTT
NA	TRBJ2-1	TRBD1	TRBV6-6	CASSPDRALNEQFF	TGTGCCAGCAGTCCGGACAGGGCCCTCAATGAGCAGTTCTTC
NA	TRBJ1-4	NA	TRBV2	CASRQTGFNEKLFF	TGTGCCAGCAGACAGACAGGCTTTAATGAAAAACTGTTTTTT
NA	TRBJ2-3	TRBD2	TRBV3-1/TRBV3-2	CASSQSYSGGTDTQYF	TGTGCCAGCAGCCAATCTTATAGCGGGGGGACAGATACGCAGTATTTT
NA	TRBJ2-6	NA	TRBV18	CASSRAGANSGANVLTF	TGTGCCAGCTCACGGGCAGGGGCCAACTCTGGGGCCAACGTCCTGACTTTC
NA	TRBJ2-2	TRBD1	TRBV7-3	CASSLGQTTGELFF	TGTGCCAGCAGCTTGGGACAGACCACCGGGGAGCTGTTTTTT
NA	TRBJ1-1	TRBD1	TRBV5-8	CASSLPGGYGIDTEAFF	TGTGCCAGCAGCCTGCCAGGGGGCTATGGCATCGATACTGAAGCTTTCTTT
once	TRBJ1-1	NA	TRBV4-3	CASSQEVTGSSEAFF	TGCGCCAGCAGCCAAGAGGTGACCGGGAGCTCCGAAGCTTTCTTT
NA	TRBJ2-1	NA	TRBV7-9	CASSPRPGTHLMDEQFF	TGTGCCAGCAGCCCACGCCCCGGGACACACTTGATGGATGAGCAGTTCTTC
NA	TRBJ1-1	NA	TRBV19	CASSLSAPFRGSNTEAFF	TGTGCCAGTAGTCTATCAGCCCCGTTTAGGGGGAGTAACACTGAAGCTTTCTTT
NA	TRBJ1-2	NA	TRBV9	CASSANYGYTF	TGTGCCAGCAGCGCGAACTATGGCTACACCTTC
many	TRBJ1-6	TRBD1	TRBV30	CAWSTGAGVVSPLHF	TGTGCCTGGAGTACAGGGGCCGGGGTGGTATCACCCCTCCACTTT
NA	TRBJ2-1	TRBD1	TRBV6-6	CASSYSGTDNEQFF	TGTGCCAGCAGTTACTCCGGGACAGACAATGAGCAGTTCTTC
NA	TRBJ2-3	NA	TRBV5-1	CASHLSGTDTQYF	TGCGCCTCGCACCTTAGCGGCACAGATACGCAGTATTTT
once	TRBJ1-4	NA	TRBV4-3	CASSQDTGRANEKLFF	TGCGCCAGCAGCCAAGATACAGGTCGAGCTAATGAAAAACTGTTTTTT
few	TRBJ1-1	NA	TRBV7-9	CASSRDSGYMNTEAFF	TGTGCCAGCAGCAGGGACTCGGGTTACATGAACACTGAAGCTTTCTTT
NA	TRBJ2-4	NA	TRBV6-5	CASSYDRLEAKNIQYF	TGTGCCAGCAGTTACGACAGGTTGGAAGCCAAAAACATTCAGTACTTC
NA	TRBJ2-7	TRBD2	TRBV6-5	CASRGLAGLPEQYF	TGTGCCAGCAGGGGACTAGCGGGACTACCCGAGCAGTACTTC
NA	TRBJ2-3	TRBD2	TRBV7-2	CASSWGRAGARDTQYF	TGTGCCAGCAGTTGGGGTCGAGCGGGGGCCCGAGATACGCAGTATTTT
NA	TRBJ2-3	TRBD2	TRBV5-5	CASSSRGGIADTQYF	TGTGCCAGCAGCTCCCGGGGGGGCATCGCAGATACGCAGTATTTT
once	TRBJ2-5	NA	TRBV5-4	CASSLKQETQYF	TGTGCCAGCAGTCTAAAACAAGAGACCCAGTACTTC
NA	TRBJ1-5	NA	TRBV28	CASSLPWRGPGPNQPQHF	TGTGCCAGCAGTCTCCCCTGGCGGGGACCCGGGCCCAATCAGCCCCAGCATTTT
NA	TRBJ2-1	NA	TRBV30	CAWTSTRANKYNEQFF	TGTGCCTGGACGTCCACTAGGGCAAACAAATACAATGAGCAGTTCTTC
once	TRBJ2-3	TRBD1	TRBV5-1	CASSLGQGLTDTQYF	TGCGCCAGCAGCCTTGGACAGGGCCTCACAGATACGCAGTATTTT
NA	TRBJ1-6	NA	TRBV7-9	CASSLEQGSPLHF	TGTGCCAGCAGCTTAGAGCAGGGATCACCCCTCCACTTT
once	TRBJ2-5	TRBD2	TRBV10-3	CATKTSGGEETQYF	TGTGCCACCAAGACTAGCGGGGGAGAAGAGACCCAGTACTTC
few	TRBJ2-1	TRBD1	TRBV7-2	CASSLAGQGDEQFF	TGTGCCAGCAGCTTAGCCGGACAGGGGGATGAGCAGTTCTTC
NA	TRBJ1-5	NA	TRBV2	CASSGSVNQPQHF	TGTGCCAGCAGTGGTTCGGTAAATCAGCCCCAGCATTTT
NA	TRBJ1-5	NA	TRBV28	CASSQGFSNQPQHF	TGTGCCAGCAGTCAGGGGTTTAGCAATCAGCCCCAGCATTTT
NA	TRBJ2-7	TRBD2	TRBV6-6	CASSPGTSGKFYEQYF	TGTGCCAGCAGCCCCGGGACTAGCGGGAAATTCTACGAGCAGTACTTC
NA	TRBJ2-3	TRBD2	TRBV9	CASSVGAGGPADTQYF	TGTGCCAGCAGCGTAGGGGCGGGGGGTCCCGCAGATACGCAGTATTTT